The 4 T cell receptor beta chains below were found in one sample sequenced in a study of blood T cell repertoires in COVID-19 (dated by TCRdb to 2020 to 2022). Receptors were amplified or captured by the immunoSEQ multiplex PCR assay. In its TCRdb copy, this immuneACCESS table keeps in-frame sequences only and misses some clones. Where compared with another copy, unresolved V genes explain less than half of these, and the others have no known cause. The sample table shows 35,000 to 45,000 clones, and more than 70% are seen once. Clones ranked in the top ten supply around 11% of the sample. The sequencing sample was made of peripheral blood. Source of these receptors: a man aged 60 to 75 with active COVID-19.

The rearrangement joins TRBV9 to TRBJ2-5, with 10 bases matching TRBD2. The CDR3 runs 16 residues. The V segment lost 4 bases and the J segment 1 base; nucleotides outside the gene matches: 7. Germline loops: CDR1 SGDLS, CDR2 YYNGEE. The CDR3 here is CASSPGLADFQETQYF. The CDR3 DNA reads TGTGCCAGCAGCCCCGGACTAGCGGATTTCCAAGAGACCCAGTACTTC.

The chain recombines TRBV7-3 with TRBJ1-1; unclear D gene. Trimming removed 3 bases at V and 3 bases at J, with 8 bases between. The CDR3 consists of 13 residues. The germline V gene has CDR1 SGHTA and CDR2 FQGTGA. In DNA, the CDR3 is TGTGCCAGCAGCTTGAGGTCGGACACTGAAGCTTTCTTT. It translates to CASSLRSDTEAFF.

The chain couples TRBV11-2 to TRBJ1-5; no reliable D call. The V and J ends lost 2 bases and 3 bases respectively, with 11 bases between them. The V gene's germline CDR1 is SGHAT and CDR2 FQNNGV. The CDR3 covers 15 residues. The CDR3 coding sequence is TGTGCCAGCAGCTTAAGTGGAGAAGTCAATCAGCCCCAGCATTTT. It encodes CASSLSGEVNQPQHF.

The chain links TRBV5-1 to TRBJ2-1; 7 bases line up with TRBD2. This CDR3 is 17 amino acids long. The junction had 11 bases not matched to a gene; V was cut back by 4 bases and J by 1 base. Germline assignment: CDR1 SGHRS and CDR2 YFSETQ. The CDR3 spells CASSGGGAGASYNEQFF. The CDR3 bases are TGCGCCAGCAGCGGGGGGGGAGCGGGCGCATCCTACAATGAGCAGTTCTTC.